This entry features one T cell receptor beta chain sequence. Its antigen is not identified. Genes and germline come from the mouse. The CDR3 end lies 4 residues beyond the end of the read and is filled in from the germline J gene. Reverse transcribed after extraction, RNA yielded cDNA as the sequencing template. Clones were read by immunoSEQ multiplex PCR, and TCRdb kept only the in-frame ones, dropping some. This record lists around 100,000 clones, none seen once only, and the top ten clones contain less than 20%. This sample was taken from a study of CD8+ T cells in alopecia areata. Points from the study as a whole: Lesional scalp displayed greater clonality than normal scalp, most notably in alopecia totalis/universalis.

Germline V gene data show CDR1 as NSQYPW and CDR2 as LRSPGD (reference sequence). The length of the CDR3 is 15 residues. The V and J ends lost 3 bases and 3 bases, in that order; junction bases with no gene match: 2. The chain carries TRBV1 and TRBJ1-4; 9 bases are shared with TRBD1. Sequencing was performed on lesional skin. The TCR comes from a C3H/HeJ mouse with alopecia areata. This line is of MHC haplotype H2-k. The CDR3 is CTCSATGGPNERLFF. The part of the CDR3 DNA that was read is TGCACCTGCAGTGCCACAGGGGGCCCCAACGAA.